Here is one T cell receptor (beta chain) with its context. What this receptor recognizes is not known. Base qualities are not recorded, but no much larger clone differs from it by a single base. The data are from a study of blood T cell repertoires in COVID-19 (dated by TCRdb to 2020 to 2021). A note on the overall study: Collaborator samples came from the United States, Italy and Spain and covered acute and convalescent phases of COVID-19. The prospective study material was composed of cDNA or gDNA derived from T cells, B-cell-depleted T cells, or PBMCs. Subjects who had been exposed to COVID-19, were actively infected with it, or had recovered from it provided the deeply sampled blood TCRbeta repertoires that made up the dataset. The repertoires were released in a freely available public database intended as a resource for research on the immune response to SARS-CoV-2. Samples came from the ongoing ImmuneRACE study (first 160 participants) plus 1,254 subjects from 6 global collaborators. Sample metadata almost always included a de-identified subject ID, COVID-19 status, age in years and sex. Where HLA class I and class II types were available, the types were taken from metadata supplied by the sample provider, not from assay-based typing.

The immunoSEQ Assay, a bias-controlled multiplex PCR, was used to amplify TCRbeta CDR3 regions from genomic DNA. Per the source publication's procedure: The number of nucleated cells in each sample was estimated from the amplification of reference gene primers within the assay. To quantify the absolute abundance of each unique TCRbeta CDR3 rearrangement, sequence reads were collapsed and filtered. Productive Simpson clonality was computed per sample as the square root of Simpson's diversity index over productive rearrangements. TCRdb obtained this table from immuneACCESS and retained in-frame rearrangements with V and J assigned. These tables miss some clones; where compared with another copy, unresolved V genes account for less than half of the shortfall, and the remainder is unexplained. V and J calls and clone size are copied from that table; D and trimming were computed from the DNA. The sample has fewer than 300,000 clones on record, roughly 88% of them singletons. Around 0.78% of the sample is taken by the ten largest.

Each collaborating institution followed its own protocols to collect whole blood in K2EDTA tubes. For TCRbeta analysis, collaborators shipped samples as frozen whole blood, isolated PBMCs, or DNA extracted from either of those sample types. From its cysteine to its phenylalanine, the CDR3 spans 17 amino acids. The retained sequence is limited to the CDR3, 51 bases, with the frame set at the first base. For CDR1 and CDR2, the germline V gene (reference sequence) lists LGHDT and YNNKEL. Germline trimming: 2 bases from V, 4 bases from J; junction bases outside gene matches: 9. Results the study describes overall, beyond this receptor: The amount of clinical and demographic metadata varied by source and participant and was provided uncurated.

This TCR came from a woman aged 25 to 45 with acute or convalescent COVID-19. The sequenced material came from peripheral blood. Recombination joined TRBV3-1 (or the pseudogene TRBV3-2) with TRBJ2-3; TRBD2 aligns with 10 central bases. The CDR3 reads CASSQQPSGSGADTQYF. The DNA is TGTGCCAGCAGCCAACAACCTAGCGGGAGTGGGGCAGATACGCAGTATTTT.